This T cell receptor (beta chain) was sequenced during a study of graft-versus-host responses after intestinal transplantation. Study information: Induction with anti-thymocyte globulin, then tacrolimus and steroids for approximately three years, was given to all recipients.

Details on this clone: As yet, its antigen is unknown.

Regarding the study as a whole: Recipient marrow showed GvH clones, some seen first in ileum or blood. Early HvG declines after transplant were associated with peak circulating GvH clone levels. High graft-versus-host to host-versus-graft clonal ratios were seen in allografts of patients with graft-donor T cell macrochimerism.

Repertoires were generated with immunoSEQ multiplex PCR, while TCRdb's copy carries only in-frame clones and drops some. The sample includes tens of thousands of clones, around 90% of them seen just once. The CDR3 is 15 residues long. V dropped 10 bases and J dropped 5; count of bases not matched to a gene: 13. CDR1 is LNHDA and CDR2 is SQIVND in the germline V gene (reference sequence). The input for sequencing was unstimulated CD4+ T cells sorted from spleen or lymph node cells, taken before intestinal transplant. This receptor was taken from a human donor who received an intestinal transplant. The V and J genes are TRBV19 and TRBJ1-5, with 8 bases aligning to TRBD1. CDR3 nucleotides: TGTGCCACCGCACCAGGGGGCGGTTTCGATCAGCCCCAGCATTTT. Encoded protein: CATAPGGGFDQPQHF.